The 26 T cell receptor beta chains in this list originate from one sample, sequenced in a study of regulatory T cells in long-lasting Graves disease. Arm-PCR of CDR3 regions with iRepertoire HTBI primers generated TCR beta libraries. TCRdb recomputed calls from the multiplex PCR reads with MiXCR, one row per CDR3 protein. The sample contains about 330,000 distinct CDR3 sequences, 15% to 20% of which appear only once. Time point defined: newly diagnosed GD, antithyroid drugs for less than 3 months. RNA from PBMCs was the source of the TCR library. The same sample was also studied in work on T cells in Graves' hyperthyroidism and ophthalmopathy.

Sequenced material: peripheral blood mononuclear cells (PBMCs), taken at new diagnosis, from a patient treated with antithyroid drugs. These receptor sequences come from a woman under 30 with Graves disease.

This clonotype was seen repeatedly, ten times or more. J is TRBJ1-1 and V is TRBV2, with D unclear. Trimming removed 11 bases from V and 2 bases from J, with 12 bases in between. Germline V gives CDR1 SNHLY, CDR2 FYNNEI. The CDR3 runs to 12 residues. This CDR3 reads CAERAVNTEAFF. The CDR3 DNA reads TGTGCCGAGCGGGCAGTAAACACTGAAGCTTTCTTT. Full variable domain (missing parts from reference TRBV2 and TRBJ1-1): EPEVTQTPSHQVTQMGQEVILRCVPISNHLYFYWYRQILGQKVEFLVSFYNNEISEKSEIFDDQFSVERPDGSNFTLKIRSTKLEDSAMYFCAERAVNTEAFFGQGTRLTVV.

At least ten counts were recorded for this clonotype. The rearrangement links TRBV11-2 to TRBJ2-3; 12 bases agree with TRBD2. The V and J ends lost 5 bases and 1 base, in that order; junction bases with no gene match: 4. The germline gives CDR1 SGHAT, CDR2 FQNNGV. The CDR3 spans 16 residues. This CDR3 reads CASSALAGGGTDTQYF. The CDR3 DNA follows: TGTGCCAGCAGCGCGCTAGCGGGGGGGGGCACAGATACGCAGTATTTT.

This clonotype has at least ten counts. The chain joins TRBV2 to TRBJ2-7; D is ambiguous. V lost 8 bases and J lost 0, with 8 bases in between. CDR1 and CDR2 from the germline V gene are SNHLY and FYNNEI. CDR3 size: 12 residues. The DNA of the CDR3 is TGTGCCAGCGAAGCCCTCTCCTACGAGCAGTACTTC. This gives the protein CASEALSYEQYF.

This clonotype was picked up many times. V and J are TRBV20-1 and TRBJ2-5; TRBD2 agrees at 8 bases. This CDR3 is 13 amino acids long. V dropped 1 base and J dropped 5; count of bases not matched to a gene: 3. CDR1 is DFQATT and CDR2 is SNEGSKA in the germline V gene (reference sequence). CDR3 DNA: TGCAGTGCTAGAGGGACTAGCCTGGAGACCCAGTACTTC. It codes for CSARGTSLETQYF.

This clonotype occurred a few times. The chain has TRBV4-1 and TRBJ2-1; 7 bases map to TRBD2. The CDR3 is 15 residues long. V lost 5 bases to trimming and J lost 8 bases; unmatched junction nucleotides: 12. The germline V gene has CDR1 MGHRA and CDR2 YSYEKL. CDR3 in amino acids: CASSAREAGADEQFF. The CDR3 DNA sequence: TGCGCCAGCAGCGCGAGGGAGGCGGGAGCTGATGAGCAGTTCTTC.

This sequence joins TRBV29-1 and TRBJ1-4; D is ambiguous. The V gene lost 7 bases and the J gene lost 10 bases, with 16 bases spanning the gap. This CDR3 spans 12 amino acids. From germline, CDR1 is SQVTM and CDR2 ANQGSEA. This CDR3 is CSGEEAMGKLFF. The CDR3 DNA reads as TGCAGCGGCGAAGAGGCCATGGGAAAACTGTTTTTT.

This clonotype has just a few counts. This sequence joins TRBV5-5 and TRBJ1-5; D is perhaps TRBD1 (5 bases). Trimming took 4 bases from V and 6 from J, leaving 20 bases between them. Germline loops: CDR1 SGHKS, CDR2 YYEKEE (reference sequence). The CDR3 loop spans 16 amino acids. The CDR3 here is CASSLSGRNQFQPQHF. CDR3 nucleotide sequence: TGTGCCAGCAGCCTGTCGGGGCGCAACCAATTTCAGCCCCAGCATTTT.

The genes are TRBV5-6 and TRBJ2-3; possible D gene TRBD2, 6 bases. CDR1 and CDR2 (germline): SGHDT, YYEEEE. Trimming pared 4 bases from V and 6 bases from J, leaving 24 bases between. The CDR3 sequence is 17 residues long. The CDR3 loop is CASSPPWDGAGRDTQYF. In DNA, the CDR3 is TGTGCCAGCAGCCCCCCCTGGGACGGGGCGGGGCGGGATACGCAGTATTTT.

The chain couples TRBV25-1 to TRBJ2-3; 7 bases are a match to TRBD2. CDR3 length: 13 amino acids. CDR1 MGHDK and CDR2 SYGVNS come from the germline V gene. The V gene end was trimmed by 8 bases and the J gene end by 4 bases; junction bases not matched to a gene: 6. This CDR3 is CASRSGGADTQYF. In nucleotides, the CDR3 is TGTGCCAGCCGCTCGGGAGGAGCAGATACGCAGTATTTT.

This clonotype was counted between two and nine times. The rearrangement joins TRBV4-1 to TRBJ2-4, with TRBD1 as a possible D gene (6 bases). CDR3 length: 14 amino acids. Germline CDR1 is MGHRA and CDR2 is YSYEKL. V gave up 0 bases and J gave up 6 bases, with 9 bases separating them. CDR3 nucleotides: TGCGCCAGCAGCCAAGAGGGCAGGGGAAACATTCAGTACTTC. This gives the protein CASSQEGRGNIQYF.

The sample holds a few counts of this clonotype. The V gene is TRBV7-8, the J gene TRBJ2-4; 7 bases fit TRBD1. Germline lookup yields CDR1 SGHVS and CDR2 FQNEAQ. V lost 4 bases and J lost 5; bases outside the gene matches: 8. The CDR3 loop spans 15 amino acids. DNA for the CDR3: TGTGCCAGCAGCTCCACAGGGGTGGCACAAAACATTCAGTACTTC. It codes for CASSSTGVAQNIQYF.

The table lists this clonotype with many counts. The chain recombines TRBV28 with TRBJ1-5, with D unresolved. CDR3 length equals 14 residues. Germline loops: CDR1 MDHEN, CDR2 SYDVKM. Trimming pared 3 bases from V and 0 bases from J, leaving 6 bases between. The CDR3, as DNA: TGTGCCAGCAGTTTTCTGGTTAGCAATCAGCCCCAGCATTTT. Encoded protein: CASSFLVSNQPQHF. Based on the CDR3 plus reference TRBV28 and TRBJ1-5, the full variable domain is DVKVTQSSRYLVKRTGEKVFLECVQDMDHENMFWYRQDPGLGLRLIYFSYDVKMKEKGDIPEGYSVSREKKERFSLILESASTNQTSMYLCASSFLVSNQPQHFGDGTRLSIL.

This clonotype was counted at least ten times. J is TRBJ2-1 and V is TRBV20-1; the match to TRBD2 covers 8 bases. The germline V gene has CDR1 DFQATT and CDR2 SNEGSKA (reference sequence). The CDR3 totals 13 residues. V shed 3 bases and J 7 bases; nucleotides not matched to a gene: 5. The CDR3, as DNA: TGCAGTGCTAGCAGCGGGAGTAATAATGAGCAGTTCTTC. Translating gives CSASSGSNNEQFF.

This clonotype was seen a handful of times. The chain combines TRBV2 with TRBJ1-2, with 10 bases lining up with TRBD1. V trimming: 7 bases; J trimming: 2 bases; junction bases outside the gene matches: 7. This CDR3 comprises 15 residues. The germline V gene has CDR1 SNHLY and CDR2 FYNNEI. The CDR3 sequence: CASNPGTGENYGYTF. CDR3 DNA: TGTGCCAGCAACCCCGGGACAGGGGAAAACTATGGCTACACCTTC.

In this sample, this clonotype turned up many times. The rearrangement uses TRBV30 and TRBJ1-5; D unclear. CDR1 is GTSNPN, CDR2 SVGIG, per germline (reference sequence). V was clipped by 3 bases and J by 4 bases, with 10 bases between them. CDR3 length: 13 residues. The CDR3 spells CAWRHPGNQPQHF. The CDR3 DNA reads TGTGCCTGGAGACACCCTGGGAATCAGCCCCAGCATTTT. The whole variable domain, filled in from reference TRBV30 and TRBJ1-5, reads SQTIHQWPATLVQPVGSPLSLECTVEGTSNPNLYWYRQAAGRGLQLLFYSVGIGQISSEVPQNLSASRPQDRQFILSSKKLLLSDSGFYLCAWRHPGNQPQHFGDGTRLSIL.

The sample holds many counts of this clonotype. The chain is built from TRBV5-1 and TRBJ2-3; TRBD2 aligns across 12 bases. V shed 4 bases, J shed 3 bases, and the junction held 9 bases outside the gene matches. Germline V lookup: CDR1 SGHRS, CDR2 YFSETQ. This CDR3 contains 17 residues. The CDR3 loop is CASSRLASGGATDTQYF. Here the CDR3 DNA reads TGCGCCAGCAGCCGCCTGGCTAGCGGGGGGGCTACAGATACGCAGTATTTT. The whole variable domain, filled in from reference TRBV5-1 and TRBJ2-3, reads KAGVTQTPRYLIKTRGQQVTLSCSPISGHRSVSWYQQTPGQGLQFLFEYFSETQRNKGNFPGRFSGRQFSNSRSEMNVSTLELGDSALYLCASSRLASGGATDTQYFGPGTRLTVL.

In this sample, this clonotype turned up many times. The chain joins TRBV9 to TRBJ2-2, with TRBD2 matching 7 bases. Looked up from germline, CDR1 is SGDLS and CDR2 is YYNGEE. CDR3 length equals 15 residues. V shed 6 bases and J 4 bases; nucleotides not matched to a gene: 9. The CDR3 DNA reads as TGTGCCAGCACCTTGGGGGGGTCGAGCACCGGGGAGCTGTTTTTT. Translated: CASTLGGSSTGELFF.

Many counts were recorded for this clonotype. This sequence joins TRBV27 and TRBJ2-4; D is ambiguous. Per germline, CDR1 MNHEY and CDR2 SMNVEV (reference sequence). V lost 4 bases and J lost 0, with 7 bases in between. This CDR3 is 14 amino acids long. The CDR3 DNA follows: TGTGCCAGCAGTTCCGTGATAGCCAAAAACATTCAGTACTTC. Translating it yields CASSSVIAKNIQYF.

The rearrangement joins TRBV5-1 to TRBJ2-7, with 10 bases identical to TRBD1. The CDR3 contains 15 residues. The germline V gene encodes CDR1 SGHRS and CDR2 YFSETQ. With 5 bases clipped from V and 2 bases from J, the junction kept 7 bases outside the gene matches. CDR3 in DNA: TGCGCCAGCAGGGTGGGAGGGACAGGGGCCTACGAGCAGTACTTC. This encodes CASRVGGTGAYEQYF.

At least ten counts were recorded for this clonotype. J is TRBJ2-1 and V is TRBV3-1, with TRBD2 identical over 13 bases. Per the germline V gene, CDR1 is LGHDT and CDR2 is YNNKEL (reference sequence). J lost 4 bases, V lost 1 base, and 7 bases had no gene match. This CDR3 has 18 residues. This chain's CDR3 is CASSQGTSGGGPYNEQFF. CDR3 nucleotide sequence: TGTGCCAGCAGCCAAGGTACTAGCGGGGGGGGACCTTACAATGAGCAGTTCTTC.

This clonotype has more than one count but fewer than ten. V is TRBV5-6 and J is TRBJ2-4, with D perhaps TRBD1 (6 bases). Trimming removed 0 bases from V and 8 bases from J, with 9 bases in between. Germline V gives CDR1 SGHDT, CDR2 YYEEEE. This CDR3 contains 13 residues. The CDR3 protein is CASSLGTVDIQYF. The CDR3 DNA reads as TGTGCCAGCAGCTTGGGGACAGTAGACATTCAGTACTTC.

This clonotype was counted ten times or more. The chain uses TRBV20-1 and TRBJ2-1; TRBD2 aligns across 12 bases. Trimming cost V 1 base and J 8 bases; bases outside gene matches: 9. CDR3 length: 16 amino acids. The germline CDR1 and CDR2 sequences are DFQATT and SNEGSKA (reference sequence). As DNA, the CDR3 is TGCAGTGCTAGAGTTCTCAGACTAGCGGGAGTTCATGAGCAGTTCTTC. Its protein product is CSARVLRLAGVHEQFF.

This clonotype was counted many times. The rearrangement uses TRBV7-3 and TRBJ2-7; TRBD1 matches at 10 bases. Germline CDR1 is SGHTA and CDR2 is FQGTGA. The CDR3 contains 14 residues. J gave up 6 bases and V 5 bases, and 7 bases lay outside the gene matches. This chain's CDR3 is CASSQDRGRPEQYF. Written as DNA, the CDR3 is TGTGCCAGCAGCCAAGACAGGGGGCGCCCCGAGCAGTACTTC.

This clonotype was observed a handful of times. The genes are TRBV15 and TRBJ1-2, with 10 nucleotides matching TRBD1. With V trimmed by 4 bases and J by 14 bases, 10 bases remained unmatched. The CDR3 length is 13 residues. Germline loops: CDR1 LNHNV, CDR2 YYDKDF (reference sequence). Written as DNA, the CDR3 is TGTGCCACCAGCATAGGACAGGGGGTCTCTACAACCTTC. Amino acid sequence: CATSIGQGVSTTF.

This clonotype has a count of ten or more. The chain links TRBV20-1 to TRBJ1-5; 12 positions agree with TRBD1. The V and J ends lost 5 bases and 5 bases, in that order; junction bases with no gene match: 7. The CDR3 runs to 15 residues. Germline CDR1 DFQATT, CDR2 SNEGSKA (reference sequence). The CDR3 spells CSAPRDRGLHQPQHF. The CDR3, as DNA: TGCAGTGCTCCCCGGGACAGGGGGCTGCATCAGCCCCAGCATTTT.

This clonotype has at least ten counts. The V gene is TRBV2, the J gene TRBJ2-7, with D maybe TRBD1 (7 bases). The CDR3 runs 15 residues. Trimming took 5 bases from V and 4 from J, leaving 18 bases between them. Germline V CDR1 and CDR2: SNHLY, FYNNEI. The CDR3 DNA follows: TGTGCCAGCAGTTACGCCGGAGGGGGCCCATACGAGCAGTACTTC. This gives the protein CASSYAGGGPYEQYF.